Reported below is one T cell receptor (beta chain). What antigen it recognizes has not been identified. No much larger clone is present one base from it, and per-base qualities are unavailable. Collaborating institutions collected whole blood in K2EDTA tubes following their own protocols. Collaborator samples were shipped for TCRbeta analysis as frozen whole blood, isolated PBMCs, or DNA extracted from either sample type. The record originates from a study of blood T cell repertoires in COVID-19 (dated by TCRdb to 2019 to 2021). Regarding the research as a whole: Collaborator samples came from the United States, Italy and Spain and covered acute and convalescent phases of COVID-19. A freely available public database, intended as a resource for researchers studying the immune response to SARS-CoV-2, is where the repertoires were released. Where available, HLA class I and class II types were obtained from metadata supplied by the sample provider rather than from assay-based typing. Deeply sampled blood TCRbeta repertoires from subjects exposed to, actively infected with, or recovered from COVID-19 were included in the dataset. Samples came from the ongoing ImmuneRACE study (first 160 participants) plus 1,254 subjects from 6 global collaborators. The prospective study material was composed of cDNA or gDNA derived from T cells, B-cell-depleted T cells, or PBMCs. Sample metadata almost always included a de-identified subject ID, COVID-19 status, age in years and sex. Paper-wide results and their limitations: The amount of clinical and demographic metadata varied by source and participant and was provided uncurated.

The immunoSEQ Assay, a bias-controlled multiplex PCR, was used to amplify TCRbeta CDR3 regions from genomic DNA. Per the authors' processing: Nucleated cell counts per sample were estimated from amplification of reference gene primers within the assay. To quantify the absolute abundance of each unique TCRbeta CDR3 rearrangement, sequence reads were collapsed and filtered. For each sample, productive Simpson clonality was calculated by taking the square root of Simpson's diversity index across productive rearrangements. TCRdb holds this immuneACCESS table with in-frame rearrangements only. Some clones are missing; in checked studies, unresolved V genes explain under half, and the rest has no known cause. That table is the source of V, J and clone size, and D and trimming were worked out from the DNA. This sample holds about 120,000 clones; about 80% were observed only once. The ten largest clones capture roughly 25% of the sample.

CDR1 is given as MNHEY and CDR2 as SVGEGT, both from the germline V gene. Trimming removed 5 bases from V and 2 bases from J; the gene matches leave 11 bases unexplained. The CDR3 runs 16 amino acids, cysteine and phenylalanine included. This entry keeps only the CDR3 DNA: 48 bases, framed from base 1. The chain is encoded by TRBV6-2 or TRBV6-3 joined to TRBJ2-7; 8 bases in the middle match TRBD2. The sequence was collected from a human donor in a cohort sampled during active COVID-19. Sequenced input: peripheral blood. The nucleotide sequence reads as follows: TGTGCCAGCAGTATACTCCCGGCGGGAGGAACCTACGAGCAGTACTTC. It translates as CASSILPAGGTYEQYF.